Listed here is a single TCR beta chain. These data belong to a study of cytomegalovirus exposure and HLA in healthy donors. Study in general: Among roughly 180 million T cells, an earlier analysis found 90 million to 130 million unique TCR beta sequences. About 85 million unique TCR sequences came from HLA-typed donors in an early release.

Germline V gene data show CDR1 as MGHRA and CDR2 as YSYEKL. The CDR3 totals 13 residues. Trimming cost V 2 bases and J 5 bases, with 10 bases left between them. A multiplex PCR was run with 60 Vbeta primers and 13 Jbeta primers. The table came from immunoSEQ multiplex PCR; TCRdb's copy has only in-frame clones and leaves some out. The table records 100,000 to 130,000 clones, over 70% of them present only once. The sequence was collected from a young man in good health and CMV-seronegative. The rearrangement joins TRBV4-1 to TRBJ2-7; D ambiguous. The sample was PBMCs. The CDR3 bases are TGCGCCAGCAGCCAACAGGTTAACGACGAGCAGTACTTC. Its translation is CASSQQVNDEQYF.